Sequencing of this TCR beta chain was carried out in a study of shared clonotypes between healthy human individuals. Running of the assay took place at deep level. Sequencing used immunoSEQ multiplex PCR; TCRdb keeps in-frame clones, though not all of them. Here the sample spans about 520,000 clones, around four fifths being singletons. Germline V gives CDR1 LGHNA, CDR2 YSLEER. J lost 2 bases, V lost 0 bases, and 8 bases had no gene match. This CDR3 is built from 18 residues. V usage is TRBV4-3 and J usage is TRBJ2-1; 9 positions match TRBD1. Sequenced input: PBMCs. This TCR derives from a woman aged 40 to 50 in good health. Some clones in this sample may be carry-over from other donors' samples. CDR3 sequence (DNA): TGCGCCAGCAGCCAAGATCGCGACAGGGGGGGTACCTACAATGAGCAGTTCTTC. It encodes CASSQDRDRGGTYNEQFF.